Presented here are 31 T cell receptor beta chains from one specimen sequenced in a study of blood T cells in healthy people across ages. A second PCR of roughly 7 to 11 cycles used a sample-barcoded 5' primer and a J-beta primer mix. In TCRdb, the 5' RACE reads were re-called with MiXCR into one record per CDR3 protein. The data contain about 1,400,000 distinct CDR3 sequences, approximately 63% of them seen just once; the ten biggest clones take up more than 6%. Sequencing was done on a sample of blood. These receptor sequences come from a man between 18 and 29 years old in good health.

This sequence joins TRBV20-1 and TRBJ2-6; 8 bases are shared with TRBD1. Germline values: CDR1 DFQATT, CDR2 SNEGSKA (reference sequence). V lost 6 bases and J lost 0; bases outside the gene matches: 4. The length of the CDR3 is 15 residues. CDR3 amino acids: CSARGQVSGANVLTF. CDR3 DNA: TGCAGTGCCCGGGGACAGGTCTCTGGGGCCAACGTCCTGACTTTC.

The chain has TRBV11-2 and TRBJ2-1; D assignment may be TRBD1 or TRBD2 (5 bases each). The CDR3 is made up of 12 amino acids. The germline V and J ends were trimmed by 5 bases and 12 bases, with 14 bases remaining between them. Germline V gene lookup returns CDR1 SGHAT and CDR2 FQNNGV. The CDR3 bases are TGTGCCAGCAGCGGGGACCTAAACGCGCAGTTCTTC. It is translated as CASSGDLNAQFF.

This rearrangement joins TRBV12-3 or TRBV12-4 to TRBJ2-1; TRBD2 matches 9 bases. Trimming removed 3 bases from V and 5 bases from J; junction bases left unmatched: 8. This CDR3 is built from 16 residues. The CDR3 here is CASSFLGVAGDNEQFF. Here the CDR3 DNA reads TGTGCCAGCAGTTTCCTCGGGGTAGCGGGAGACAATGAGCAGTTCTTC.

This clonotype was counted between two and nine times. This rearrangement joins TRBV2 to TRBJ1-2, with D possibly being TRBD1 (6 bases). The germline V and J ends were trimmed by 5 bases and 2 bases, with 15 bases remaining between them. Looked up from germline, CDR1 is SNHLY and CDR2 is FYNNEI. The CDR3 loop spans 15 amino acids. In nucleotides, the CDR3 is TGTGCCAGCAGTCCCGATCCAGGGGTGAACTATGGCTACACCTTC. It is translated as CASSPDPGVNYGYTF.

This clonotype showed up just a few times. V usage is TRBV6-1 and J usage is TRBJ2-7; D gene ambiguous. The CDR3 runs to 14 residues. Germline CDR1 is MNHNS and CDR2 is SASEGT. Trimming left V 0 bases short and J 3 bases short, with 9 bases between. Here the CDR3 reads CASSEAGHLYEQYF. The CDR3 DNA sequence: TGTGCCAGCAGTGAAGCCGGGCACCTCTACGAGCAGTACTTC.

J is TRBJ2-7 and V is TRBV20-1; D gene unclear. The germline CDR1 and CDR2 sequences are DFQATT and SNEGSKA (reference sequence). The ends were cut back, 1 base at V and 0 bases at J, with 7 bases in the middle. This CDR3 contains 13 residues. The CDR3 loop is CSARAQTSYEQYF. The CDR3 DNA reads TGCAGTGCTAGAGCTCAGACCTCCTACGAGCAGTACTTC.

This chain links TRBV29-1 with TRBJ2-5, with D perhaps TRBD1 (5 bases). Looked up from germline, CDR1 is SQVTM and CDR2 is ANQGSEA. The V end was cut by 6 bases, the J end by 3 bases, with 14 bases between. CDR3 length equals 13 residues. This CDR3 is CSVPGPREETQYF. CDR3 in DNA: TGCAGCGTCCCAGGTCCCAGGGAAGAGACCCAGTACTTC. The whole variable domain, remainder taken from reference TRBV29-1 and TRBJ2-5, is SAVISQKPSRDICQRGTSLTIQCQVDSQVTMMFWYRQQPGQSLTLIATANQGSEATYESGFVIDKFPISRPNLTFSTLTVSNMSPEDSSIYLCSVPGPREETQYFGPGTRLLVL.

This CDR3 is CATSRDETVKQYF. For the CDR3, the DNA is TGTGCCACCAGCAGAGATGAGACAGTAAAGCAGTACTTC. The V call is TRBV15, the J call TRBJ2-4; tentatively, D is TRBD1 (5 bases). The CDR3 runs 13 residues. Germline V gives CDR1 LNHNV, CDR2 YYDKDF (reference sequence). The V end lost 0 bases, the J end lost 13 bases, and 13 bases lay between the germline ends.

This clonotype was seen a few times. The chain joins TRBV4-1 to TRBJ2-3; TRBD2 aligns across 7 bases. This CDR3 comprises 17 residues. Germline V gene data show CDR1 as MGHRA and CDR2 as YSYEKL. J gave up 4 bases and V 0 bases, and 10 bases lay outside the gene matches. For the CDR3, the DNA is TGCGCCAGCAGCCAAGATTCAGGAGCGGGGCTCGCAGATACGCAGTATTTT. It encodes CASSQDSGAGLADTQYF.

The rearrangement links TRBV20-1 to TRBJ2-5; a possible D gene is TRBD1 (5 bases). Germline CDR1 is DFQATT and CDR2 is SNEGSKA (reference sequence). The germline V and J ends were trimmed by 6 bases and 3 bases, with 14 bases remaining between them. The CDR3 is 13 residues long. The CDR3 spells CSALQVGEETQYF. The CDR3 DNA sequence: TGCAGTGCCCTACAGGTTGGAGAAGAGACCCAGTACTTC.

The chain couples TRBV5-1 to TRBJ2-7; 14 nucleotides align to TRBD2. V was clipped by 0 bases and J by 3 bases; unmatched bases: 5. The CDR3 runs 17 residues. Germline V lookup: CDR1 SGHRS, CDR2 YFSETQ. Here the CDR3 DNA reads TGCGCCAGCAGCTTGGAGGGACTAGCGGGGGTCGACTACGAGCAGTACTTC. Translating it yields CASSLEGLAGVDYEQYF.

Points on this clonotype: At one end the junction does not follow the germline gene, possibly because of a read error. The rearrangement links TRBV10-3 to TRBJ2-5; D is unresolved. Germline assignment: CDR1 ENHRY and CDR2 SYGVKD. CDR3 length equals 13 residues. CDR3 sequence: CAIRESIQETQYF. The CDR3, as DNA: TGTGCCATCAGGGAGTCTATTCAAGAGACCCAGTACTTC.

The rearrangement joins TRBV12-3 or TRBV12-4 to TRBJ2-4; D might be TRBD1 (5 bases). With 1 base removed from V and 3 bases from J, the gap between germline ends came to 13 bases. CDR3 length: 16 amino acids. CDR3 nucleotides: TGTGCCAGCAGTTTAGGGAGCTGGCAGGGCAAAAACATTCAGTACTTC. Translated, it gives CASSLGSWQGKNIQYF.

This clonotype appeared a few times. The CDR3 here is CASSLNPRRPHYGYTF. CDR3 bases: TGCGCCAGCAGCTTAAACCCTCGGCGCCCTCACTATGGCTACACCTTC. The V gene is TRBV4-1, the J gene TRBJ1-2; no clear D gene. Between the trimmed V and J ends, which lost 5 bases and 3 bases, there was a span of 19 bases. Germline CDR1 MGHRA, CDR2 YSYEKL. This CDR3 is built from 16 residues.

The genes are TRBV29-1 and TRBJ1-5; unclear D gene. V lost 4 bases and J 2 bases, leaving 6 bases between the germline ends. The CDR3 has 12 amino acids. The germline V gene encodes CDR1 SQVTM and CDR2 ANQGSEA. CDR3 DNA: TGCAGCGTTGGAGCAGGCAATCAGCCCCAGCATTTT. This codes for CSVGAGNQPQHF.

J is TRBJ2-7 and V is TRBV5-1; D is unresolved. Trimming removed 2 bases at V and 3 bases at J, with 9 bases between. CDR1 is SGHRS and CDR2 is YFSETQ in the germline V gene. This CDR3 spans 13 amino acids. The CDR3 sequence: CASSFRQFYEQYF. The CDR3 DNA sequence: TGCGCCAGCAGCTTTCGCCAGTTCTACGAGCAGTACTTC.

This clonotype showed up just a few times. V usage is TRBV7-2 and J usage is TRBJ2-5; D not resolved. Germline V gene lookup returns CDR1 SGHTA and CDR2 FQGNSA. The CDR3 is 13 residues long. V was trimmed by 4 bases and J by 2 bases, leaving 8 bases between them. CDR3 DNA sequence: TGTGCCAGCAGCTGGTCAGGTCAAGAGACCCAGTACTTC. This sequence encodes CASSWSGQETQYF.

V and J are TRBV9 and TRBJ1-2; the D gene is possibly TRBD1 (6 bases). Germline V gene sequence: CDR1 SGDLS, CDR2 YYNGEE. V lost 6 bases, J lost 0 bases, and 18 bases lay in between. The CDR3 covers 16 residues. The CDR3 here is CASTPTGGLPNYGYTF. CDR3 DNA: TGTGCCAGCACCCCGACGGGGGGCCTCCCTAACTATGGCTACACCTTC. Complete variable domain (other parts from reference TRBV9 and TRBJ1-2): DSGVTQTPKHLITATGQRVTLRCSPRSGDLSVYWYQQSLDQGLQFLIQYYNGEERAKGNILERFSAQQFPDLHSELNLSSLELGDSALYFCASTPTGGLPNYGYTFGSGTRLTVV.

The chain combines TRBV20-1 with TRBJ2-3; perhaps D is TRBD1 or TRBD2 (5 bases each). CDR3 length equals 15 residues. V was shortened by 6 bases and J by 3 bases, with 19 bases between the two germline ends. CDR1 is DFQATT, CDR2 SNEGSKA, per germline (reference sequence). In nucleotides, the CDR3 is TGCAGTGCCGAGATCTCGGGGCTGTTGACAGATACGCAGTATTTT. Translated: CSAEISGLLTDTQYF.

Here the CDR3 DNA reads TGTGCCAGCAGTGGACAGGAAGTTTTCGAGCAGTACTTC. It specifies CASSGQEVFEQYF. The chain combines TRBV2 with TRBJ2-7; possible D gene TRBD1, 6 bases. Trimming took 4 bases from V and 6 from J, leaving 13 bases between them. The length of the CDR3 is 13 residues. CDR1 is SNHLY and CDR2 is FYNNEI in the germline V gene.

DNA for the CDR3: TGCGCCAGCAGCAGCGGACAAACCAACAATGAGCAGTTCTTC. Its translation: CASSSGQTNNEQFF. V is TRBV5-1 and J is TRBJ2-1; D possibly uses TRBD1 or TRBD2 (5 bases each). The V gene lost 4 bases and the J gene lost 5 bases, with 13 bases spanning the gap. The V gene's germline CDR1 is SGHRS and CDR2 YFSETQ. The CDR3 loop spans 14 amino acids.

The gene calls are TRBV29-1 and TRBJ2-1; D remains ambiguous. Trimming left V 7 bases short and J 6 bases short, with 7 bases between. The CDR3 spans 10 residues. In germline, CDR1 is SQVTM, CDR2 ANQGSEA. CDR3: CSASVNEQFF. CDR3 nucleotides: TGCAGCGCCTCGGTCAATGAGCAGTTCTTC.

Only a few counts were recorded for this clonotype. This chain links TRBV11-2 with TRBJ1-2; D is unresolved. Germline loops: CDR1 SGHAT, CDR2 FQNNGV. This CDR3 region has 12 residues. V lost 3 bases and J 3 bases, leaving 5 bases between the germline ends. The CDR3 here is CASSLDHYGYTF. The CDR3 nucleotides are TGTGCCAGCAGCTTGGATCACTATGGCTACACCTTC.

The gene calls are TRBV4-3 and TRBJ1-2; D is ambiguous. The CDR3 extends over 16 amino acids. The V gene's germline CDR1 is LGHNA and CDR2 YSLEER. The V end lost 0 bases, the J end lost 4 bases, and 15 bases lay between the germline ends. For the CDR3, the DNA is TGCGCCAGCAGCCAAGACAGGAAGGGTACCCGCTATGGCTACACCTTC. The encoded protein is CASSQDRKGTRYGYTF.

This clonotype turned up a few times. This chain joins TRBV27 and TRBJ2-1; 12 bases align to TRBD2. Germline CDR1 is MNHEY and CDR2 is SMNVEV (reference sequence). CDR3 length: 15 residues. Trimming cost V 5 bases and J 5 bases; bases outside gene matches: 4. The CDR3 region is CASSAGLAGNNEQFF. For the CDR3, the DNA is TGTGCCAGCAGTGCAGGACTAGCGGGGAACAATGAGCAGTTCTTC.

V usage is TRBV6-6 and J usage is TRBJ2-7; TRBD2 aligns across 8 bases. Germline CDR1 MNHNY, CDR2 SVGAGI (reference sequence). V was clipped by 8 bases and J by 3 bases; unmatched bases: 12. CDR3 length equals 15 residues. DNA of the CDR3: TGTGCCAGCCATTCCGGGACTAGGTCCTTCTACGAGCAGTACTTC. This encodes CASHSGTRSFYEQYF.

V and J are TRBV9 and TRBJ2-1; D may correspond to TRBD1 or TRBD2 (5 bases each). From germline, CDR1 is SGDLS and CDR2 YYNGEE. The CDR3 has 16 residues. Trimming left V 7 bases short and J 6 bases short, with 23 bases between. The CDR3 protein is CASEDGSPRGSNEQFF. The CDR3 DNA follows: TGTGCCAGCGAAGACGGGTCCCCGAGGGGAAGCAATGAGCAGTTCTTC.

The chain employs TRBV5-1 and TRBJ1-4; TRBD1 matches at 7 bases. Germline loops: CDR1 SGHRS, CDR2 YFSETQ. V shed 3 bases and J 12 bases; nucleotides not matched to a gene: 11. This CDR3 has 14 amino acids. The CDR3 region has the DNA TGCGCCAGCAGCTGGGACAGACCCAAGGGGGAACTGTTTTTT. It codes for CASSWDRPKGELFF.

This chain connects TRBV12-3 or TRBV12-4 to TRBJ2-7, with 8 nucleotides matching TRBD2. Trimming took 7 bases from V and 2 from J; bases not matched to a gene: 13. The CDR3 length is 16 residues. DNA for the CDR3: TGTGCCAGCACCCTCGGACGGCCGGGAGGGCCCTACGAGCAGTACTTC. Protein sequence: CASTLGRPGGPYEQYF.

This rearrangement joins TRBV20-1 to TRBJ2-5; TRBD2 matches 13 bases. Germline V gene lookup returns CDR1 DFQATT and CDR2 SNEGSKA (reference sequence). With V trimmed by 8 bases and J by 4 bases, 7 bases remained unmatched. The CDR3 has 14 residues. The CDR3 region has the DNA TGCAGTCACCTTACTAGCGGGGGGGCAGAGACCCAGTACTTC. This encodes CSHLTSGGAETQYF.

The chain recombines TRBV20-1 with TRBJ2-1; 7 nucleotides align to TRBD2. CDR3 length: 15 amino acids. The germline V gene encodes CDR1 DFQATT and CDR2 SNEGSKA (reference sequence). Losses at the gene ends were 6 bases for V and 4 bases for J; bases not matched to a gene: 12. In DNA, the CDR3 is TGCAGTGCCGTAACTCTAGCGGAGGGGTACAATGAGCAGTTCTTC. This codes for CSAVTLAEGYNEQFF.